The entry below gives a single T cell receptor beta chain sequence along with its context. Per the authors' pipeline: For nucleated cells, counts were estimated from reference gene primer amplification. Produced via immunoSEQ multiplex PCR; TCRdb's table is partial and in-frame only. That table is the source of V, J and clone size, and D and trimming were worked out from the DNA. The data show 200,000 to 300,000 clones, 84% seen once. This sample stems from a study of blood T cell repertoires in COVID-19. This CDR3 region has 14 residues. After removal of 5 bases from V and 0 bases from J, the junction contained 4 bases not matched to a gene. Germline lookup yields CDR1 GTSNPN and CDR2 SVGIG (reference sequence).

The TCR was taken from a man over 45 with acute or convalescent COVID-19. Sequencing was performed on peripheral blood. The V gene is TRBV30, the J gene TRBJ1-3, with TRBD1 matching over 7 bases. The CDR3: CAWLQGRSGNTIYF. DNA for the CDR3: TGTGCCTGGCTACAGGGGCGCTCTGGAAACACCATATATTTT.